The present T cell receptor beta chain was sequenced within a study of PD-L1 blockade in urothelial cancer. Study details: Patients went on atezolizumab at some point between 2013 and 2015, receiving 1,200 mg intravenously every 3 weeks. Median blood clonality was roughly 0.087, with about 80,000 unique TCRs. Between 0 and 3 prior chemotherapy regimens had been given to patients.

V was shortened by 3 bases and J by 3 bases, with 22 bases between the two germline ends. Germline V CDR1 and CDR2: SGDLS, YYNGEE. This CDR3 is 18 amino acids long. This clone turned up a few times. Patients each gave 1 to 8 samples, pretreatment and on-treatment. Data came from immunoSEQ multiplex PCR; TCRdb stores just in-frame clones and leaves some out. The sample gives over 15,000 clones, roughly 90% of which show up once; about 5.6% is in the top ten. The chain links TRBV9 to TRBJ2-1; tentative D call: TRBD1 (6 bases). The receptor's source is a man aged 50-59 years with urothelial cancer. The material sequenced was PBMCs, taken around atezolizumab (anti-PD-L1) treatment. The CDR3 coding sequence is TGTGCCAGCAGCGCCCGGGTGGACAGACCTAGTGGCTACAATGAGCAGTTCTTC. This encodes CASSARVDRPSGYNEQFF.